This paragraph covers one T cell receptor beta chain sequence. This receptor's antigen is unknown. One base away there is no much larger clone; base qualities are not given. TCRbeta CDR3 regions were amplified from genomic DNA by means of the immunoSEQ Assay, a bias-controlled multiplex PCR. The original pipeline was this. Nucleated cell counts per sample were estimated from amplification of reference gene primers within the assay. To quantify the absolute abundance of each unique TCRbeta CDR3 rearrangement, sequence reads were collapsed and filtered. For each sample, productive Simpson clonality was calculated as the square root of Simpson's diversity index across productive rearrangements. TCRdb's version of the immuneACCESS table is confined to in-frame rearrangements and falls short of the full clone set. An unresolved V gene accounts for under half of the shortfall where checked; the remainder is of unknown origin. V and J calls and clone size are given by that table; D and trimming were obtained from the DNA. Recorded for this sample are hundreds of thousands of clones; about 88% of them occurred a single time. The ten largest make up about 4% of the sample.

This entry belongs to a study of blood T cell repertoires in COVID-19 (dated by TCRdb to the early 2020s). For the study in its entirety: Samples covering the acute and convalescent phases of COVID-19 were provided by collaborators in the United States, Italy and Spain. Samples were obtained from the ongoing ImmuneRACE study (first 160 participants) and from 1,200 or so subjects provided by 6 global collaborators. The prospective study material was composed of cDNA or gDNA derived from T cells, B-cell-depleted T cells, or PBMCs. The dataset comprised deeply sampled blood TCRbeta repertoires from subjects exposed to, actively infected with, or recovered from COVID-19. A freely available public database, intended as a resource for researchers studying the immune response to SARS-CoV-2, is where the repertoires were released. Nearly every sample came with metadata listing a de-identified subject ID, COVID-19 status, age in years and sex. HLA class I and class II types, where available, came from metadata supplied by the sample provider rather than from assay-based typing. Beyond this particular receptor, the publication reports: Clinical and demographic metadata were provided uncurated, with the amount varying by source and participant.

The germline V gene provides CDR1 MNHEY and CDR2 SVGEGT. At the junction V is shortened by 4 bases and J by 1 base; bases outside the gene matches: 6. Its CDR3 holds 16 amino acids, cysteine through phenylalanine. Only the CDR3 portion is preserved as DNA: 48 bases, with reading frame beginning at the first base. Enrolling through a virtual design, the prospective study's participants ranged in age from roughly 18 to 95 years and lived across roughly 23 United States geographic areas. In the prospective study, participants were assigned to cohorts based on the clinical history participants reported in a screening survey and a study questionnaire. In the prospective study, whole blood, serum and a nasopharyngeal or oropharyngeal swab were collected from each participant by mobile phlebotomists. Participants in the prospective study had the option to provide additional blood draws and questionnaires over a roughly two-month period. Blood samples from the prospective study were shipped frozen or at room temperature prior to DNA extraction.

The V and J segments used are TRBV6-2 or TRBV6-3 and TRBJ1-1; TRBD1 agrees with 10 junctional bases. Material: PBMCs or T cells enriched from blood (not recorded which). This receptor was identified in a man under 40 with acute COVID-19. The CDR3 loop reads CASSSATGGTNTEAFF. At the DNA level, the sequence is TGTGCCAGCAGTTCCGCGACAGGGGGCACGAACACTGAAGCTTTCTTT.